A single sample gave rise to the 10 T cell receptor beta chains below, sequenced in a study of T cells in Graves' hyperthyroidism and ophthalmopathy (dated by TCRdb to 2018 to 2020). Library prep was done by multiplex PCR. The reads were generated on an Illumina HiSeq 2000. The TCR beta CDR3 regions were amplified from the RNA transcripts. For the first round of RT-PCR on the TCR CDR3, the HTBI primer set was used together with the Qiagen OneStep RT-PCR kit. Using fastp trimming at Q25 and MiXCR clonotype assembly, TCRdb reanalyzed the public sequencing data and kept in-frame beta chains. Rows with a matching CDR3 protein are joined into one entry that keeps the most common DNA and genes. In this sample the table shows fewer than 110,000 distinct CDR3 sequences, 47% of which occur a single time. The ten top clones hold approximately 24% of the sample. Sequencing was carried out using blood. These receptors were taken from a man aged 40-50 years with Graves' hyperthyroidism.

The CDR3 loop reads CASSPVWRNTEAFF. DNA of the CDR3: TGTGCCAGCAGCCCTGTTTGGCGGAACACTGAAGCTTTCTTT. The chain recombines TRBV7-9 with TRBJ1-1; D is unresolved. CDR3 length equals 14 residues. Germline V gene sequence: CDR1 SEHNR, CDR2 FQNEAQ (reference sequence). V lost 5 bases, J lost 1 base, and 11 bases lay in between.

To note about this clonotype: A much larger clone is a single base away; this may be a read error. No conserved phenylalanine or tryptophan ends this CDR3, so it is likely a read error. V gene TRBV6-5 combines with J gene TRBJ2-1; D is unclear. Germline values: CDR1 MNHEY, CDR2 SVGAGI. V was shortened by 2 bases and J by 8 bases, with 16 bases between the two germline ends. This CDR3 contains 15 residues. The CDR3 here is CASSYQGASLDEQFS. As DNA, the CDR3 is TGTGCCAGCAGTTACCAAGGAGCTAGTCTCGATGAGCAGTTCTCC.

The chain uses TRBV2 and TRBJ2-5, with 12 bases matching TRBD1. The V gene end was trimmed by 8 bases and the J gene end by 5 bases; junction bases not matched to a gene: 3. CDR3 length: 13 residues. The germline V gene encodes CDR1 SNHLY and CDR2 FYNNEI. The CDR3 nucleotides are TGTGCCAGCTTGGGGACAGGGGGCGAGACCCAGTACTTC. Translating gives CASLGTGGETQYF.

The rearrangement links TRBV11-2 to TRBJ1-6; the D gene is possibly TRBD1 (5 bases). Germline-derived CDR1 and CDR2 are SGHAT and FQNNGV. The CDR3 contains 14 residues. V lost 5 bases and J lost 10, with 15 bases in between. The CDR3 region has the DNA TGTGCCAGCAGCCTGCCTGGGGACGGCTCACCCCTCCACTTT. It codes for CASSLPGDGSPLHF. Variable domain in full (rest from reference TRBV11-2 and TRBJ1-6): EAGVAQSPRYKIIEKRQSVAFWCNPISGHATLYWYQQILGQGPKLLIQFQNNGVVDDSQLPKDRFSAERLKGVDSTLKIQPAKLEDSAVYLCASSLPGDGSPLHFGNGTRLTVT.

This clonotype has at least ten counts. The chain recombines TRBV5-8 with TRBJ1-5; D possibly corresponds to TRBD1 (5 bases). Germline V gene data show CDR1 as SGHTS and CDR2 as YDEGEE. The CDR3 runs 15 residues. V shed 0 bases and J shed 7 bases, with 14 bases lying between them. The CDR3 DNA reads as TGTGCCAGCAGCTTGGGGGTCGGGGGGTGGCAGCCCCAGCATTTT. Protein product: CASSLGVGGWQPQHF.

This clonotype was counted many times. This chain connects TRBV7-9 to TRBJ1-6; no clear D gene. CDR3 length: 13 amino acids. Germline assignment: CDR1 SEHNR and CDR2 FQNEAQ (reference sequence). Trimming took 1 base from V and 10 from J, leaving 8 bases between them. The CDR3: CASSLGLTSPLHF. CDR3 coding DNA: TGTGCCAGCAGCTTAGGACTAACGTCACCCCTCCACTTT.

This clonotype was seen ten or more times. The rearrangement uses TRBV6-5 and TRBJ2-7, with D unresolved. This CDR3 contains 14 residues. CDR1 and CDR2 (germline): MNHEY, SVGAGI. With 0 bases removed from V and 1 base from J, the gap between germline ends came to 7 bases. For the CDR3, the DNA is TGTGCCAGCAGTTACTCTGGCAAATCCTACGAGCAGTACTTC. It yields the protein CASSYSGKSYEQYF.

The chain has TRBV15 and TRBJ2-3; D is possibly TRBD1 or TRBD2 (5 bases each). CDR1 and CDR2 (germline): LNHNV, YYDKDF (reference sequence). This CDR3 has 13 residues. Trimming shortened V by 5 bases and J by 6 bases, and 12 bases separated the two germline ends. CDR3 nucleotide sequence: TGTGCCACCAGCGCACGGGGCCCCGATACGCAGTATTTT. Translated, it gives CATSARGPDTQYF. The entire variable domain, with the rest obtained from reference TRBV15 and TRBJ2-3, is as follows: DAMVIQNPRYQVTQFGKPVTLSCSQTLNHNVMYWYQQKSSQAPKLLFHYYDKDFNNEADTPDNFQSRRPNTSFCFLDIRSPGLGDTAMYLCATSARGPDTQYFGPGTRLTVL.

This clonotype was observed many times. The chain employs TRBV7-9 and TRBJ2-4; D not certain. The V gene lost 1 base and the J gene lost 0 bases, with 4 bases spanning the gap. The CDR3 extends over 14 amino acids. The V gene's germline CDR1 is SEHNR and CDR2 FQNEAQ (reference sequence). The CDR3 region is CASSLDLAKNIQYF. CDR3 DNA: TGTGCCAGCAGCTTAGATCTAGCCAAAAACATTCAGTACTTC.

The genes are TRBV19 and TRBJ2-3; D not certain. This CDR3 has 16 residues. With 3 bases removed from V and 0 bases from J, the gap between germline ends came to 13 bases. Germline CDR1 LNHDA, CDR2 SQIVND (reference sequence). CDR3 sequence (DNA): TGTGCCAGTAGTATCCTATCCCCGGCAAGCACAGATACGCAGTATTTT. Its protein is CASSILSPASTDTQYF.